This TCR beta chain is from a study of radiotherapy plus CTLA-4 blockade in lung cancer. Assay used: immunoSEQ multiplex PCR; TCRdb lists only in-frame clones, some missing. The sample gives roughly 58,000 clones, 82% of which show up once; roughly 6.7% is in the top ten. This TCR was recovered from a human donor with non-small cell lung cancer whose response to radiotherapy plus ipilimumab could not be evaluated. Sequencing was performed on peripheral blood, taken from a patient treated with radiotherapy plus ipilimumab.

CDR3 region: CASVDRGSTDTQYF. The CDR3 nucleotides are TGTGCCAGCGTCGACAGGGGCAGCACAGATACGCAGTATTTT. The chain carries TRBV6-1 and TRBJ2-3; TRBD1 matches at 8 bases. Germline trimming cut 8 bases from V and 0 bases from J; bases unmatched to any gene: 4. The CDR3 length is 14 residues. The germline gives CDR1 MNHNS, CDR2 SASEGT.